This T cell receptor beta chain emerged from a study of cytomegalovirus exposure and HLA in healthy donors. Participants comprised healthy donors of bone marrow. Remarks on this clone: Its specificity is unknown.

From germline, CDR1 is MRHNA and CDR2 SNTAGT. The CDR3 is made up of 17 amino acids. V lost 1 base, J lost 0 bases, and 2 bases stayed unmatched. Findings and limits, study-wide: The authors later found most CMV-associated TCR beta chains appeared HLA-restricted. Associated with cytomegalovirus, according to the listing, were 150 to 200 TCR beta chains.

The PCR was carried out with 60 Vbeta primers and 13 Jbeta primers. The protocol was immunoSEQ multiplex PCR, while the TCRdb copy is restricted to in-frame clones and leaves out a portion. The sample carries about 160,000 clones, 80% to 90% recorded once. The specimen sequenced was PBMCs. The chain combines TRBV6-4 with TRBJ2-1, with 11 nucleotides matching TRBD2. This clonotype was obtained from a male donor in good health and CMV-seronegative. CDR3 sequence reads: CASSDFSGGASYNEQFF. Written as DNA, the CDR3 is TGTGCCAGCAGTGACTTTAGCGGGGGGGCCTCCTACAATGAGCAGTTCTTC.